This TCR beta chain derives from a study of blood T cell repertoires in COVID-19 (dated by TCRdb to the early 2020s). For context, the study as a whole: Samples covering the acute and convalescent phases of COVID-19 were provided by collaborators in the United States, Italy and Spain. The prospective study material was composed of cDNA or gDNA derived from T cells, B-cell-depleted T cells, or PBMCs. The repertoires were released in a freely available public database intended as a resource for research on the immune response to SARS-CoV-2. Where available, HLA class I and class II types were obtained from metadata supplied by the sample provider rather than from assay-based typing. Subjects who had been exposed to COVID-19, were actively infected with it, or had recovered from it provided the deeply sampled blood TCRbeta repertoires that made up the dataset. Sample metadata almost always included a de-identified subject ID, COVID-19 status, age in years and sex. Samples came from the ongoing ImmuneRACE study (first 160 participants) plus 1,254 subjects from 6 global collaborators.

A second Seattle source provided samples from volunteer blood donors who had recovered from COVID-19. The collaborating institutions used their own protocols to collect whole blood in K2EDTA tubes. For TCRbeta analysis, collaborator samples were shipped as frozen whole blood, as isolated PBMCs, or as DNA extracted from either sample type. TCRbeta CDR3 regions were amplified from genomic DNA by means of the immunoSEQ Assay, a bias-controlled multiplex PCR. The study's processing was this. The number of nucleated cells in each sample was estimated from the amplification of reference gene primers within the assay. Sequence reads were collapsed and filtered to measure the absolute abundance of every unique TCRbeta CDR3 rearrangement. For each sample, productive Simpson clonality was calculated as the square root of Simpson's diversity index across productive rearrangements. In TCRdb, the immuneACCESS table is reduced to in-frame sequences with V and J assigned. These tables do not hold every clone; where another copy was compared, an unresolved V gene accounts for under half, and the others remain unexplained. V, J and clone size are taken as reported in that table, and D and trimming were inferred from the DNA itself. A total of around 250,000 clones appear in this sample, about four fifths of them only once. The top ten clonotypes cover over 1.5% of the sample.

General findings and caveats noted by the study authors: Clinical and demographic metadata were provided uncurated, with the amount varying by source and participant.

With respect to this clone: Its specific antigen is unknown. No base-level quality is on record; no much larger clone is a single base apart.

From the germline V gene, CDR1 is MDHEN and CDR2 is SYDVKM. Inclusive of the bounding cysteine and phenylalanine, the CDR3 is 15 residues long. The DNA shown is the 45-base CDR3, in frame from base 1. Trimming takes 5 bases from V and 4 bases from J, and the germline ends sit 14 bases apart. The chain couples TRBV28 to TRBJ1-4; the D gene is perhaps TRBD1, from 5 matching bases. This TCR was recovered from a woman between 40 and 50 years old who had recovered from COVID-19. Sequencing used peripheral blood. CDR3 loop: CASSPVDSYNEKLFF. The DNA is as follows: TGTGCCAGCAGTCCAGTCGACAGCTATAATGAAAAACTGTTTTTT.